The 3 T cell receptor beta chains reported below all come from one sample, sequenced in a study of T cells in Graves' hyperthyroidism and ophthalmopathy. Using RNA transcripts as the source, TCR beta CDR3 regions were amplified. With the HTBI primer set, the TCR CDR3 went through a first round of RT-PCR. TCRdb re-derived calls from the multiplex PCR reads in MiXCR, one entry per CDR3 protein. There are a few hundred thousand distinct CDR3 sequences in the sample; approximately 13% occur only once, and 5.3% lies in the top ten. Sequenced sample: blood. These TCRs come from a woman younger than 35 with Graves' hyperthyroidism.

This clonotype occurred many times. The CDR3 loop reads CASSSALALSYNEQFF. The CDR3 nucleotides read TGTGCCAGCAGCTCCGCTCTAGCGCTTTCCTACAATGAGCAGTTCTTC. V and J are TRBV11-2 and TRBJ2-1, with a weak D call TRBD2 (6 bases). Trimming cost V 4 bases and J 1 base, with 14 bases left between them. CDR1 and CDR2 from the germline V gene are SGHAT and FQNNGV. The CDR3 is 16 residues long.

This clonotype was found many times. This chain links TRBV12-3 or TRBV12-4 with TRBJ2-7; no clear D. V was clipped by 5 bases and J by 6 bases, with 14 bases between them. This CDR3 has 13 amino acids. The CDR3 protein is CASSLPPRGEQYF. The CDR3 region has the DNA TGTGCCAGCAGTCTCCCCCCCCGAGGCGAGCAGTACTTC.

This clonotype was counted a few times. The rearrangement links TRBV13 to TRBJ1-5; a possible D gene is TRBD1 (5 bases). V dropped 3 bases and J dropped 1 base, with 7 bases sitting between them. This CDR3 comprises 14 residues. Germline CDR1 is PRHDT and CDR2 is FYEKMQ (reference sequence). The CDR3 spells CASSFRESNQPQHF. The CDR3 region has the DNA TGTGCCAGCAGCTTCAGGGAGAGCAATCAGCCCCAGCATTTT.